This T cell receptor (beta chain) was observed in a study of long-term antiretroviral therapy in people with HIV (dated by TCRdb to between 2021 and 2024). About the investigation overall: Collection of the earliest samples took place about a decade ahead of the 2015 WHO recommendation for immediate ART, at a time when ART was typically delayed until CD4 counts fell. The cohort contributed fewer than 200 cryopreserved PBMC samples from 30 adults with confirmed HIV infection, collected serially over a mean of approximately 6 years (range 1-12). Whether ART initiation and durable HIV suppression were associated with changes in peripheral blood TRB repertoire composition and diversity was tested in a retrospective serial study. No cross-contamination during QIAcube processing was seen in test extractions of a monoclonal T-cell line run alongside 33 polyclonal samples. Of the roughly 30 participants with HIV, eleven were female.

To be included, a participant needed at least one PBMC sample from before ART initiation plus at least two post-ART samples. All participants with HIV were treated in the United States of America. Cryopreserved samples of about 0.95-10 million PBMC were thawed and washed before DNA extraction. At the time of the earliest PBMC sample for each participant with HIV, ages ranged from about 20 to 54 years. PBMC samples were contributed by each participant from 1-4 timepoints before ART initiation and 2-8 timepoints after ART initiation, with a median of 7 samples. For every participant, serial HIV viral load, CD4+ T-cell count, ART history and demographic data were obtained. Genomic DNA was extracted from unsorted PBMC with a Qiagen kit on a QIAcube, with processing performed in batches of 12 samples. General conclusions and limits of the study: Inferences about post-ART repertoire changes are limited because no data were available on ART adherence, viral resistance or therapy changes. Expanded TRB clones identified before ART initiation dominated the repertoire at all time points, although this dominance fluctuated and declined in many PLHIV after ART. Because pre-ART samples had limited cell numbers, profiling was done on unsorted PBMC rather than on sorted CD4+ and CD8+ T cells. Narrower CDR3 length ranges were observed in HIV repertoires than in controls, and an antigen-experienced repertoire with only a slight naive shift after ART was suggested by the network structure. The samples span the years 2004 to 2017, and the ART regimens used may be less effective than current regimens. Starting ART was linked to a significant rise in TRB diversity, yet even after long-term ART the diversity remained significantly lower than in transplant donor controls. Since PBMC availability was limited, sequencing covered only the TCR beta chain, with no alpha chain pairing.

The immunoSEQ hsTCRB v3.0 assay was used at survey level resolution for TRB variable region sequencing. TRB sequencing targeted a depth of about 40,000-55,000 T-cell genomes per sample. Pooled TRB libraries were sequenced on an Illumina MiSeq with a v3 150-cycle kit. The study's processing was this. Repertoire analysis was performed in R inside a reproducible Nextflow workflow that covered QC, data transformation and analysis. LymphoSeq2, an R package for exploring AIRR-Seq data, was used to implement custom analyses. After excluding several samples that yielded fewer than 5000 total TRB sequences, around 190 HIV repertoires remained for analysis. Of the roughly 190 retained HIV repertoires, about 61 were collected before and 120 to 130 after ART initiation. Each repertoire was downsampled to 5000 TRB nucleotide sequences, and summary statistics were averaged across 100 downsampling iterations. The analysis kept only TRB sequences whose CDR3 regions were at least seven amino acids long. Diversity was measured with a Shannon entropy-derived clonality score and the Gini coefficient. Repertoire networks linked the top 5000 CDR3 amino acid sequences whenever two sequences differed by an edit distance of one. Antigen specificity groups and MHC restriction were predicted for TRB CDR3 amino acid sequences with GLIPH2. Known CMV, EBV, HIV or tissue antigen associations were flagged by matching CDR3 amino acid sequences against VDJdb and McPAS-TCR. Pre-ART, post-ART and control groups were compared with Wilcoxon signed-rank tests and Holm-Bonferroni correction. Sourced from immuneACCESS, this table was stored by TCRdb with only in-frame sequences that have V and J called. A share of the clones is absent; for the studies checked, an unresolved V gene accounts for under half, and the remainder has no known explanation. V and J calls plus clone size are reproduced from that table; the DNA served to infer D and trimming. Across this sample there are 20,000 to 25,000 clones, with roughly 80% seen only once. The ten largest clonotypes hold around 13% of the sample.

The cysteine opens and the phenylalanine closes a CDR3 of 13 amino acids. Only CDR3 DNA is held: 39 bases, read in frame from base 1. V is shortened by 7 bases, J by 0 bases, and the region joining them spans 10 bases. According to the germline V gene (reference sequence), CDR1 reads GTSNPN and CDR2 reads SVGIG. As concerns this clone: What antigen it recognizes has not been identified. Base quality data are lacking; no much larger clone is found one base away.

Material: unsorted PBMCs, obtained 2.9 years after starting antiretroviral therapy. In this chain, TRBV30 is recombined with TRBJ2-1, with the D segment identity uncertain. The clonotype originates from a woman in her thirties with HIV. The CDR3 amino acid sequence is: CALTAYSYNEQFF. The DNA is as follows: TGTGCCTTAACGGCTTACTCCTACAATGAGCAGTTCTTC.